What follows are 14 T cell receptor beta chains derived from one specimen sequenced in a study of cytomegalovirus exposure and HLA in healthy donors. Primers: 60 Vbeta forward and 13 Jbeta reverse. This table comes from immunoSEQ multiplex PCR, and its TCRdb copy is limited to in-frame clones, with some not included. In total, the table holds about 140,000 clones. Specimen: PBMCs. The receptor set was obtained from a man aged 35 to 55 in good health and CMV-seronegative.

The rearrangement uses TRBV27 and TRBJ2-5; 8 positions agree with TRBD2. The germline V gene encodes CDR1 MNHEY and CDR2 SMNVEV (reference sequence). Trimming cost V 5 bases and J 2 bases; bases outside gene matches: 4. This CDR3 is built from 14 residues. The CDR3 nucleotides read TGTGCCAGCAGTACGACTAGCGTTCAAGAGACCCAGTACTTC. This translates into CASSTTSVQETQYF.

The gene calls are TRBV5-6 and TRBJ1-4; weak D call: TRBD1 (5 bases). The CDR3 is 16 amino acids. Germline V lookup: CDR1 SGHDT, CDR2 YYEEEE. Trimming shortened V by 4 bases and J by 8 bases, and 21 bases separated the two germline ends. The CDR3 nucleotides are TGTGCCAGCAGCAGAGGCGTAGGCAGGGAGGGCGAAAAACTGTTTTTT. Translating gives CASSRGVGREGEKLFF.

The chain joins TRBV18 to TRBJ1-1; D unresolved. V shed 6 bases and J shed 3 bases, with 11 bases lying between them. CDR1 and CDR2 from the germline V gene are KGHSH and LQKENI. The CDR3 spans 13 residues. Written as DNA, the CDR3 is TGTGCCAGCTCTCCTGGGCCATACACTGAAGCTTTCTTT. Protein sequence: CASSPGPYTEAFF.

The chain uses TRBV19 and TRBJ2-5; 8 nucleotides align to TRBD1. The J call may not be correct, given that the DNA end is closer to TRBJ2-7. The CDR3 sequence is 14 residues long. Germline V lookup: CDR1 LNHDA, CDR2 SQIVND (reference sequence). The DNA for the CDR3 is TGTGCCAGTACTTTCCCACAGGGGGTCTACGAGCAGTACTTC. It translates to CASTFPQGVYEQYF.

This CDR3 reads CASNRDYGYTF. In DNA form, the CDR3 reads TGTGCCAGCAATCGGGACTATGGCTACACCTTC. This sequence joins TRBV6-1 and TRBJ1-2; D not certain. Germline V gives CDR1 MNHNS, CDR2 SASEGT. V lost 7 bases, J lost 3 bases, and 6 bases lay in between. The CDR3 is 11 amino acids.

The V and J genes are TRBV6-5 and TRBJ2-7, with D unclear. Germline CDR1 reads MNHEY; CDR2 reads SVGAGI. With 0 bases removed from V and 0 bases from J, the gap between germline ends came to 6 bases. This CDR3 is 14 amino acids long. CDR3 amino acids: CASSYSGDSYEQYF. The CDR3 DNA follows: TGTGCCAGCAGTTACTCAGGAGACTCCTACGAGCAGTACTTC.

The gene calls are TRBV6-4 and TRBJ1-2; D remains unclear. V gave up 0 bases and J gave up 1 base, with 9 bases separating them. CDR1 is MRHNA, CDR2 SNTAGT, per germline. The length of the CDR3 is 15 residues. CDR3 sequence (DNA): TGTGCCAGCAGTGACTCGACACAGCTTAACTATGGCTACACCTTC. This gives the protein CASSDSTQLNYGYTF.

The chain has TRBV2 and TRBJ2-5, with 7 bases fitting TRBD1. Near its end, the DNA agrees better with TRBJ2-7, so the J call may be wrong. Per the germline V gene, CDR1 is SNHLY and CDR2 is FYNNEI. This CDR3 is built from 14 residues. The CDR3 is CASRQGTLSYEQYF. The CDR3 bases are TGTGCCAGCAGACAGGGGACACTCTCCTACGAGCAGTACTTC.

The chain employs TRBV5-1 and TRBJ2-7; 12 positions match TRBD1. Germline V gives CDR1 SGHRS, CDR2 YFSETQ. The CDR3 spans 14 residues. Germline trimming cut 4 bases from V and 4 bases from J; bases unmatched to any gene: 3. The CDR3 coding sequence is TGCGCCAGCAGCGGGGGACAGGGGGCGTACGAGCAGTACTTC. Its translation: CASSGGQGAYEQYF. The entire variable domain, with the rest obtained from reference TRBV5-1 and TRBJ2-7, is as follows: KAGVTQTPRYLIKTRGQQVTLSCSPISGHRSVSWYQQTPGQGLQFLFEYFSETQRNKGNFPGRFSGRQFSNSRSEMNVSTLELGDSALYLCASSGGQGAYEQYFGPGTRLTVT.

In regard to this clone: Within the sample, other DNA sequences also encode this same CDR3. The V gene is TRBV6-6, the J gene TRBJ1-5, with TRBD1 matching 9 bases. The length of the CDR3 is 16 residues. CDR1 and CDR2 (germline): MNHNY, SVGAGI (reference sequence). The J segment lost 2 bases and the V segment lost 6 bases, leaving 8 bases of the junction unmatched. The CDR3 coding sequence is TGTGCCAGCAGGGGTCCGGGACAGGGAGGCAATCAGCCCCAGCATTTT. Amino acid sequence: CASRGPGQGGNQPQHF.

The chain uses TRBV2 and TRBJ1-2; no clear D. Per the germline V gene, CDR1 is SNHLY and CDR2 is FYNNEI. V lost 7 bases and J lost 7, with 19 bases in between. This CDR3 spans 14 amino acids. CDR3 coding DNA: TGTGCCAGCAATTTGTTGGGAGCGGTCTCTGGCTACACCTTC. Amino acid sequence: CASNLLGAVSGYTF.

This chain links TRBV19 with TRBJ2-7; D possibly corresponds to TRBD2 (6 bases). The CDR3 loop spans 13 amino acids. V dropped 6 bases and J dropped 4 bases, with 13 bases sitting between them. The V gene's germline CDR1 is LNHDA and CDR2 SQIVND (reference sequence). CDR3 sequence: CASSRERAYEQYF. For the CDR3, the DNA is TGTGCCAGTAGCCGGGAGCGAGCGTACGAGCAGTACTTC.

The chain links TRBV6-6 to TRBJ1-6; 9 nucleotides agree with TRBD1. Germline lookup yields CDR1 MNHNY and CDR2 SVGAGI (reference sequence). The CDR3 is made up of 15 amino acids. The trim removed 7 bases at V and 7 bases at J, leaving 8 bases unmatched. The CDR3 coding sequence is TGTGCCAGCAATACCCTGGGACAGGGAAATTCACCCCTCCACTTT. This translates into CASNTLGQGNSPLHF.

The rearrangement links TRBV10-2 to TRBJ1-2; TRBD1 aligns across 7 bases. The germline V gene encodes CDR1 WSHSY and CDR2 SAAADI. Trimming cost V 0 bases and J 3 bases; bases outside gene matches: 1. There are 14 residues in the CDR3. CDR3 bases: TGCGCCAGCAGTGAGTCAGGGGGCTACTATGGCTACACCTTC. Amino acids: CASSESGGYYGYTF.